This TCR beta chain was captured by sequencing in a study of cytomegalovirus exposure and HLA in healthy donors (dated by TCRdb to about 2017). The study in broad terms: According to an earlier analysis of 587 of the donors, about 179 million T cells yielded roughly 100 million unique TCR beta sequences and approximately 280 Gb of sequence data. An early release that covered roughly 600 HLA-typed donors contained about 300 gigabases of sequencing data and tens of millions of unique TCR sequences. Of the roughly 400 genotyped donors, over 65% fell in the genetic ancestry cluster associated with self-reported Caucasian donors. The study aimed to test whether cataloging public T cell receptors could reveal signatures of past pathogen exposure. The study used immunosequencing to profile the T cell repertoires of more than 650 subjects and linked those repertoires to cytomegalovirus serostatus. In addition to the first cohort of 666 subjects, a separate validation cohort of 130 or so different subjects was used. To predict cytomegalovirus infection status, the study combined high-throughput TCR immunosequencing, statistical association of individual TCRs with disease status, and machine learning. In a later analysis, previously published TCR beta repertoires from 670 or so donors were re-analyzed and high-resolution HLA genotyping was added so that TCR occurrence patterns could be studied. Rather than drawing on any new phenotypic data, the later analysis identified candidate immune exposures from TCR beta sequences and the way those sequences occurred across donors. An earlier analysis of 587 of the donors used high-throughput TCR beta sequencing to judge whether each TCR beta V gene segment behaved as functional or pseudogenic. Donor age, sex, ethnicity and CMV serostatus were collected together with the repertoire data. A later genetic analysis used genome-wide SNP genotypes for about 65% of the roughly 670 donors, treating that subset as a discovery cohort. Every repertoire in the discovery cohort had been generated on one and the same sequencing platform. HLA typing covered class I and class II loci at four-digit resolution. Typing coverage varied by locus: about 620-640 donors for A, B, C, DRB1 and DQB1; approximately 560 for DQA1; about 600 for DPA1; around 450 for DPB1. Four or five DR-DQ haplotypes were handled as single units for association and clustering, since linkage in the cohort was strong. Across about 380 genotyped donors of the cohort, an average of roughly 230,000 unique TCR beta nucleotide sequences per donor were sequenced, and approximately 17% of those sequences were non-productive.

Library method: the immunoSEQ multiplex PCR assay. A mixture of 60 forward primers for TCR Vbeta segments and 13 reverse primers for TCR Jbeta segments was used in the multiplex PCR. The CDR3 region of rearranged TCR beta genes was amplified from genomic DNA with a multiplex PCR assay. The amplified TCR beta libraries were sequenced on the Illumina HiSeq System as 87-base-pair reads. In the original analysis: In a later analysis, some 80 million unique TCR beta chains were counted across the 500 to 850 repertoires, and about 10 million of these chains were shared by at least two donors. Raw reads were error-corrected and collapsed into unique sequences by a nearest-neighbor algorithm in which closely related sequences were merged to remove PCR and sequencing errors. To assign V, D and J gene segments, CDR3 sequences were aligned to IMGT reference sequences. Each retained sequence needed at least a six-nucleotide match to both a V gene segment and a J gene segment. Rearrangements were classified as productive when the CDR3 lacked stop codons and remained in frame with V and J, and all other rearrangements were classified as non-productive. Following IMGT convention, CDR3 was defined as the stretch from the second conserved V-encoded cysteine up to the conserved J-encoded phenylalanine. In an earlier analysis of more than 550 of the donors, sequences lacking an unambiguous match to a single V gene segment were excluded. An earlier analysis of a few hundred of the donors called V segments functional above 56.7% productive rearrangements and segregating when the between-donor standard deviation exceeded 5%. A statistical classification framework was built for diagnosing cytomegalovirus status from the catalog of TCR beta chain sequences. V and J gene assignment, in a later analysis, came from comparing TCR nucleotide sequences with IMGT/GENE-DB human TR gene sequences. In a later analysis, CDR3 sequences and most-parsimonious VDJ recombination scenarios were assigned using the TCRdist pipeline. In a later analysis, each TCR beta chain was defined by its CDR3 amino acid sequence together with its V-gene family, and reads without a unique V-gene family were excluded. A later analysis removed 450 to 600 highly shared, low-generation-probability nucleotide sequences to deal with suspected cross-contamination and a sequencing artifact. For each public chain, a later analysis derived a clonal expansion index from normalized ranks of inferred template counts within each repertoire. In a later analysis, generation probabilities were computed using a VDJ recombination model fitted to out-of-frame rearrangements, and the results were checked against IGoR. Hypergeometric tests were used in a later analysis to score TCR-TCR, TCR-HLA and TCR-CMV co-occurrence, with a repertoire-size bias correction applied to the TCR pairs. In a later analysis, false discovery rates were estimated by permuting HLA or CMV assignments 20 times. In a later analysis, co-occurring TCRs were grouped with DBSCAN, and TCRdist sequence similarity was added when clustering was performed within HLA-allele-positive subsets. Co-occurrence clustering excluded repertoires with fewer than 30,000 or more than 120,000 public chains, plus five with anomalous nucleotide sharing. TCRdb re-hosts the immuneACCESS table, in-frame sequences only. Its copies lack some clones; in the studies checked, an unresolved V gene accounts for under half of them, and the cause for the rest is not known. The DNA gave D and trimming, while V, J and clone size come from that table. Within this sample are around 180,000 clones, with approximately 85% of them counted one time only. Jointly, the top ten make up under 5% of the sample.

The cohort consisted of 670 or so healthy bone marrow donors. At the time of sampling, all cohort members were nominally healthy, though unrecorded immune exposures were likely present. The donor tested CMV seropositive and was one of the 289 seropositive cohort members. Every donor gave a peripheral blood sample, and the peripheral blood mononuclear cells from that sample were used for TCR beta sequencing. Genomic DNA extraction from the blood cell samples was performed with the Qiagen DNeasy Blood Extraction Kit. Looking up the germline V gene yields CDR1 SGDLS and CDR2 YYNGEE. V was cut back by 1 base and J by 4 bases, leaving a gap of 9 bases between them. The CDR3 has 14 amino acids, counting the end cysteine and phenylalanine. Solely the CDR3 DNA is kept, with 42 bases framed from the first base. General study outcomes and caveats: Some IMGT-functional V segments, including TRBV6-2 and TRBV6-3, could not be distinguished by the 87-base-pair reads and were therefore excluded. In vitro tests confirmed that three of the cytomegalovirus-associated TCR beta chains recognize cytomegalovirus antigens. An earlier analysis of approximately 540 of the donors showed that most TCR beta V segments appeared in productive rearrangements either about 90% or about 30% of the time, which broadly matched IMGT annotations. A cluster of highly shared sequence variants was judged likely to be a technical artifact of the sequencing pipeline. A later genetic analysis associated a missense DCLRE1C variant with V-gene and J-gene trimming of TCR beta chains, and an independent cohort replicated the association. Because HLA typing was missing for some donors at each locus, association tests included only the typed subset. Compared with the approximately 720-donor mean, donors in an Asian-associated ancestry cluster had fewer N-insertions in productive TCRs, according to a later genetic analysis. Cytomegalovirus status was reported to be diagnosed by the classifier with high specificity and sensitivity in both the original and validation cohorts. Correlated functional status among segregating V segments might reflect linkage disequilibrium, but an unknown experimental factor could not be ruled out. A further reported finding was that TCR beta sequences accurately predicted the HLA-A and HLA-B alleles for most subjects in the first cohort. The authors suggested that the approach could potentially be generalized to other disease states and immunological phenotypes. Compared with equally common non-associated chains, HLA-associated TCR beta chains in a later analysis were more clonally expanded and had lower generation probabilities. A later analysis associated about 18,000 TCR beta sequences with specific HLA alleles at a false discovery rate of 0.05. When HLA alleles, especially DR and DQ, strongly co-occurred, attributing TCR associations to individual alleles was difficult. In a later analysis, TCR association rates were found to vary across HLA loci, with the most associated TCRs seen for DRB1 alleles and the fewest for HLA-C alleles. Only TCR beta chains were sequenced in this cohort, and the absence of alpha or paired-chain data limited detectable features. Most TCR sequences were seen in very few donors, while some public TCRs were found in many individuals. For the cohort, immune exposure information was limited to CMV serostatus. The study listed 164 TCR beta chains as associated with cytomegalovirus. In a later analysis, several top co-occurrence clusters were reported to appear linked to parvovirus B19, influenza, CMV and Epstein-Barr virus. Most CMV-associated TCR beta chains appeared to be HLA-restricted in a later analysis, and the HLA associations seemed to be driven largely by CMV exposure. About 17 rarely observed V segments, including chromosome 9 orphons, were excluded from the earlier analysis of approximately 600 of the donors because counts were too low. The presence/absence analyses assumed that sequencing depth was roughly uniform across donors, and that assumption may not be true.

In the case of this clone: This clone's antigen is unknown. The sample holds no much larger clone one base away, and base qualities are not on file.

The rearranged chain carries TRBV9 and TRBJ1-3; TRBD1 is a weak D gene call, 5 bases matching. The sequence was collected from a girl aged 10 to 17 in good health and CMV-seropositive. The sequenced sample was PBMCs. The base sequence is TGTGCCAGCAGCGTACAGGGAAGAGGAAACACCATATATTTT. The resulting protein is CASSVQGRGNTIYF.